This TCR beta chain came from a study of cytotoxic CD8 clonotypes in ibrutinib-treated CLL. At the level of the study: Following a median 12 months of treatment, with a range of 6 to 36, response samples were taken.

V was clipped by 8 bases and J by 4 bases, with 8 bases between them. The germline V gene encodes CDR1 ENHRY and CDR2 SYGVKD. The CDR3 extends over 11 amino acids. Only in-frame clones appear in the TCRdb table, and some are missing; sequencing was by immunoSEQ multiplex PCR. The profile shows around 76,000 clones, around four fifths of them singletons. This clone has just a few counts. The sample was PBMCs, taken after 24 months of ibrutinib treatment. The sequence was obtained from a human donor with chronic lymphocytic leukemia. The chain joins TRBV10-3 to TRBJ2-5; D remains ambiguous. CDR3 loop: CAIGEGETQYF. As DNA, the CDR3 is TGTGCCATCGGGGAAGGAGAGACCCAGTACTTC.